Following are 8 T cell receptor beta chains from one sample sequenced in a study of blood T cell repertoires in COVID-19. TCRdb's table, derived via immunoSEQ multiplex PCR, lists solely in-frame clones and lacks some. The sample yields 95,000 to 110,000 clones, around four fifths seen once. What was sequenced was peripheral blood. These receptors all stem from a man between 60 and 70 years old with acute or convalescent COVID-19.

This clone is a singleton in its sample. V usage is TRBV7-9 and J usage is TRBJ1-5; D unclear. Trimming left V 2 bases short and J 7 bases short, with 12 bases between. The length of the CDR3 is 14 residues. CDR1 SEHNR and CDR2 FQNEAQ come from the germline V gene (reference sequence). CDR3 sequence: CASSLNTGEQPQHF. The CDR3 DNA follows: TGTGCCAGCAGCTTAAACACCGGGGAACAGCCCCAGCATTTT.

In DNA, the CDR3 is TGTGCCAGCTCACCCCCTAGCGGGAGGACCACAGATACGCAGTATTTT. Translated, it gives CASSPPSGRTTDTQYF. V is TRBV18 and J is TRBJ2-3; 11 nucleotides line up with TRBD2. V shed 3 bases and J 2 bases; nucleotides not matched to a gene: 4. The V gene's germline CDR1 is KGHSH and CDR2 LQKENI. This CDR3 spans 16 amino acids.

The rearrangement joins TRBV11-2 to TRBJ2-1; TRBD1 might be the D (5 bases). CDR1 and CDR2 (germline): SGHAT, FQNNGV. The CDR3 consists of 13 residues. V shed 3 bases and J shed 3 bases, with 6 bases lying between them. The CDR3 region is CASSLGHYNEQFF. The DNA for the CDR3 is TGTGCCAGCAGCTTGGGGCACTACAATGAGCAGTTCTTC.

This CDR3 is CASSLGTYEQYV. The CDR3 nucleotides are TGTGCCAGCAGTTTAGGGACTTACGAGCAGTACGTC. The chain is built from TRBV6-2 or TRBV6-3 and TRBJ2-7, with a tentative D call TRBD2 (6 bases). Germline V gives CDR1 MNHEY, CDR2 SVGEGT. V was pared by 4 bases and J by 4 bases, with 8 bases between. The CDR3 covers 12 residues.

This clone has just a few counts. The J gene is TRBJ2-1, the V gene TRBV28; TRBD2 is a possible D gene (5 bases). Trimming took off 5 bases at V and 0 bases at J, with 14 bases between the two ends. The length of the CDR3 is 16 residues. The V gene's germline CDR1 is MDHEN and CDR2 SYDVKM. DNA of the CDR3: TGTGCCAGCAGTCCCCGGGGTTGGAGCTCCTACAATGAGCAGTTCTTC. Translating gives CASSPRGWSSYNEQFF.

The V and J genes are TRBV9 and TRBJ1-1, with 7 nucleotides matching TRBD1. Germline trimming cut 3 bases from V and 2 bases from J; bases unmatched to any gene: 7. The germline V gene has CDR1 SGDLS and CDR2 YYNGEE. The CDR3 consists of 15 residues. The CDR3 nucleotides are TGTGCCAGCAGCGCCTCCGGGACAGCAAACACTGAAGCTTTCTTT. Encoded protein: CASSASGTANTEAFF.

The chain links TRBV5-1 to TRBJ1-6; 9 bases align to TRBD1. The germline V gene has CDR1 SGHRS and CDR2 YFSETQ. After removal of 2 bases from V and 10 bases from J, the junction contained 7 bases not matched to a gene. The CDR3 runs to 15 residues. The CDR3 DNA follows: TGCGCCAGCAGCTTAACCGGGACAGGGAAGTCACCCCTCCACTTT. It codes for CASSLTGTGKSPLHF.

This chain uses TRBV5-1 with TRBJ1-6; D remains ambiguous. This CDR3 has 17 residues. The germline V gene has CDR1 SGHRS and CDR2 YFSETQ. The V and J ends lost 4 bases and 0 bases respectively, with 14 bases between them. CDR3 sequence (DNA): TGCGCCAGCAGCGTGGGCCGAGCCGGCTCCTATAATTCACCCCTCCACTTT. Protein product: CASSVGRAGSYNSPLHF.